Listed below are T cell receptor beta chains from one sample, sequenced in a study of blood T cells in healthy people across ages. From the 5' RACE reads, TCRdb called clonotypes with MiXCR, one entry per CDR3 protein. This sample has about 1.1 million distinct CDR3 sequences, with 30% to 40% found just once. The sample comprised blood. Receptors were obtained from a man aged 18 to 29 in good health. Both conserved end residues are part of each CDR3. The order of the fields is clone size, J gene, D gene, V gene, CDR3 DNA, CDR3 protein. The D gene is left open where the match is weak. Only some rows state a clone size, as once, few, many or a class for expanded clones.

- | TRBJ1-6 | - | TRBV10-3 | TGTGCCATCAGACAGGGTTGGGATAATTCACCCCTCCACTTT | CAIRQGWDNSPLHF
many | TRBJ1-2 | - | TRBV12-3/TRBV12-4 | TGTGCCAGCAGTTTAGCGGGTTACTATGGCTACACCTTC | CASSLAGYYGYTF
- | TRBJ1-5 | TRBD1 | TRBV20-1 | TGCAGTGCCGCCTCGACAGGGGTTATCAATCAGCCCCAGCATTTT | CSAASTGVINQPQHF
- | TRBJ2-3 | TRBD2 | TRBV7-3 | TGTGCCAGCAGCCCCGTGGGCGGGAGAGCCAGCACAGATACGCAGTATTTT | CASSPVGGRASTDTQYF
few | TRBJ2-1 | TRBD2 | TRBV6-5 | TGTGCCAGCAGTTACTCATGGGAGGGCAATGAGCAGTTCTTC | CASSYSWEGNEQFF
few | TRBJ1-2 | TRBD1 | TRBV4-1 | TGCGCCAGCAGCCAAGATTGGTCCCGGGACAGGGTGAATGTACGCTATGGCTACACCTTC | CASSQDWSRDRVNVRYGYTF
few | TRBJ2-3 | TRBD2 | TRBV13 | TGTGCCAGCAGCGGGGAGCGGGGGGAAGCAGATACGCAGTATTTT | CASSGERGEADTQYF
- | TRBJ2-3 | - | TRBV10-3 | TGTGCCAGTAGGGCAGAAAGCACAGATACGCAGTATTTT | CASRAESTDTQYF
- | TRBJ2-7 | - | TRBV20-1 | TGCAGTGCTAGGAGAGACACCTACGAGCAGTACTTC | CSARRDTYEQYF
few | TRBJ1-2 | - | TRBV12-3/TRBV12-4 | TGTGCCAGCACCTGGGCCGCGGAGGGCTATGGCTACACCTTC | CASTWAAEGYGYTF